Presented here are 30 T cell receptor beta chains from one specimen sequenced in a study of cytomegalovirus exposure and HLA in healthy donors. With 60 Vbeta and 13 Jbeta primers, the PCR was carried out. Measured with immunoSEQ multiplex PCR; TCRdb has only the in-frame clones, and not every one. In the table there are under 130,000 clones, 70% to 80% of which are singletons. The material sequenced was PBMCs. The receptor set was obtained from a female donor in good health and CMV-seropositive.

V is TRBV7-9 and J is TRBJ2-1; D gene uncertain. Germline CDR1 and CDR2: SEHNR and FQNEAQ (reference sequence). This CDR3 region has 13 residues. Between the trimmed V and J ends, which lost 3 bases and 4 bases, there was a span of 7 bases. CDR3 amino acids: CASSFSPYNEQFF. DNA of the CDR3: TGTGCCAGCAGCTTCTCCCCTTACAATGAGCAGTTCTTC.

The chain joins TRBV29-1 to TRBJ2-1, with 9 bases identical to TRBD2. The CDR3 runs to 13 residues. CDR1 is SQVTM and CDR2 is ANQGSEA in the germline V gene. Trimming cost V 6 bases and J 4 bases; bases outside gene matches: 4. CDR3 protein: CSVGLARYNEQFF. DNA of the CDR3: TGCAGCGTCGGACTAGCGAGATACAATGAGCAGTTCTTC.

This clone was detected only once. The chain has TRBV5-4 and TRBJ2-5; 8 bases are shared with TRBD1. The CDR3 totals 15 residues. Losses at the gene ends were 5 bases for V and 14 bases for J; bases not matched to a gene: 20. Germline V lookup: CDR1 SGHNT, CDR2 YYREEE (reference sequence). The CDR3 DNA sequence: TGTGCCAGCAGGGATGCCGGGACAGGAGGGGACACGGAATACTTC. It encodes CASRDAGTGGDTEYF.

The chain's CDR3 is CASSLRSRTGDPNIQYF. Written as DNA, the CDR3 is TGTGCCAGCAGCTTAAGAAGCAGGACAGGCGACCCCAACATTCAGTACTTC. The chain employs TRBV7-9 and TRBJ2-4, with TRBD1 identical over 7 bases. The CDR3 totals 17 residues. V lost 2 bases to trimming and J lost 7 bases; unmatched junction nucleotides: 14. Per germline, CDR1 SEHNR and CDR2 FQNEAQ (reference sequence).

The chain carries TRBV30 and TRBJ2-3; possibly TRBD1 for D (5 bases). Trimming took 1 base from V and 3 from J, leaving 14 bases between them. The CDR3 extends over 15 amino acids. Germline lookup yields CDR1 GTSNPN and CDR2 SVGIG (reference sequence). The CDR3, as DNA: TGTGCCTGGAGTGGGTCAGGGCTTTCGACAGATACGCAGTATTTT. This gives the protein CAWSGSGLSTDTQYF.

This chain uses TRBV28 with TRBJ2-5; D might be TRBD1 (6 bases). CDR3 length: 15 residues. CDR1 and CDR2 (germline): MDHEN, SYDVKM. Trimming left V 6 bases short and J 0 bases short, with 14 bases between. The CDR3, as DNA: TGTGCCAGCAGGTACAGGGCGCGGTACCAAGAGACCCAGTACTTC. This codes for CASRYRARYQETQYF.

The chain links TRBV7-2 to TRBJ1-5; a possible D gene is TRBD1 (5 bases). Germline loops: CDR1 SGHTA, CDR2 FQGNSA. Trimming stripped 0 bases from V and 6 bases from J, with 12 bases between. CDR3 length: 15 residues. CDR3 nucleotides: TGTGCCAGCAGCTTAGCGCTGGCAGGGCGTCAGCCCCAGCATTTT. Residues: CASSLALAGRQPQHF.

V is TRBV14 and J is TRBJ1-2; TRBD1 matches at 8 bases. The CDR3 has 15 residues. Germline loops: CDR1 SGHDN, CDR2 FVKESK. V lost 1 base, J lost 4 bases, and 5 bases stayed unmatched. The CDR3 region is CASSQARTGTYGYTF. The CDR3 nucleotides read TGTGCCAGCAGCCAAGCTCGGACAGGGACCTATGGCTACACCTTC.

The chain is built from TRBV5-4 and TRBJ2-7; 8 bases agree with TRBD1. Germline V gene lookup returns CDR1 SGHNT and CDR2 YYREEE (reference sequence). The length of the CDR3 is 15 residues. V gave up 3 bases and J gave up 5 bases; unmatched junction bases: 10. The CDR3 DNA follows: TGTGCCAGCAGCTCGATGACAGGGGCTGCCCACGAGCAGTACTTC. It specifies CASSSMTGAAHEQYF.

The chain is built from TRBV20-1 and TRBJ1-2, with TRBD1 identical over 8 bases. The V gene's germline CDR1 is DFQATT and CDR2 SNEGSKA (reference sequence). The CDR3 has 11 amino acids. The J segment lost 5 bases and the V segment lost 8 bases, leaving 4 bases of the junction unmatched. Here the CDR3 reads CSSGQAYGYTF. As DNA, the CDR3 is TGCAGTTCGGGACAGGCTTATGGCTACACCTTC.

This clone was seen once. The V and J genes are TRBV29-1 and TRBJ1-2, with D perhaps TRBD1 (5 bases). V shed 4 bases and J shed 4 bases, with 10 bases lying between them. The CDR3 extends over 12 amino acids. The germline V gene has CDR1 SQVTM and CDR2 ANQGSEA. CDR3 nucleotides: TGCAGCGTTGGGGGGGGAAGCTATGGCTACACCTTC. It encodes CSVGGGSYGYTF.

The CDR3 spells CAISAEPNYEQYF. For the CDR3, the DNA is TGTGCCATCAGTGCAGAACCCAACTACGAGCAGTACTTC. The rearrangement joins TRBV10-3 to TRBJ2-7; unclear D gene. CDR3 size: 13 residues. CDR1 ENHRY and CDR2 SYGVKD come from the germline V gene. Trimming stripped 4 bases from V and 3 bases from J, with 10 bases between.

The chain employs TRBV6-1 and TRBJ1-6; possible D gene TRBD1, 5 bases. Deletions cut 3 bases from V and 9 bases from J, with 18 bases between. This CDR3 is built from 16 residues. CDR1 is MNHNS, CDR2 SASEGT, per germline. CDR3 nucleotide sequence: TGTGCCAGCAGTGATGACGGCAGGGTAAGGGGTTCACCCCTCCACTTT. Translation: CASSDDGRVRGSPLHF.

As to this clone: One junction end disagrees with the germline gene, perhaps due to a read error. The same CDR3 can be traced to other DNA sequences in this sample. CDR3 region: CAISGREAANTEAFF. In nucleotides, the CDR3 is TGTGCCATCAGTGGACGGGAGGCGGCTAACACTGAAGCTTTTTTT. This chain connects TRBV10-3 to TRBJ1-1; D ambiguous. This CDR3 region has 15 residues. Germline V lookup: CDR1 ENHRY, CDR2 SYGVKD.

The chain combines TRBV5-6 with TRBJ1-3, with a possible D match to TRBD1 (6 bases). Between the trimmed V and J ends, which lost 4 bases and 0 bases, there was a span of 11 bases. CDR1 SGHDT and CDR2 YYEEEE come from the germline V gene. CDR3 length: 15 residues. The CDR3 here is CASSTGTNSGNTIYF. CDR3 nucleotides: TGTGCCAGCAGCACCGGGACAAACTCTGGAAACACCATATATTTT.

This clone was picked up one time. The rearrangement joins TRBV5-1 to TRBJ1-2; TRBD1 agrees at 7 bases. With 5 bases clipped from V and 8 bases from J, the junction kept 9 bases outside the gene matches. The CDR3 sequence is 13 residues long. CDR1 and CDR2 from the germline V gene are SGHRS and YFSETQ. The CDR3 region has the DNA TGCGCCAGCAGACAGCAGGGGGGAGGAGGCTACACCTTC. Translation: CASRQQGGGGYTF.

This chain connects TRBV11-2 to TRBJ1-3; 8 nucleotides agree with TRBD1. Germline CDR1 and CDR2: SGHAT and FQNNGV. The trim removed 2 bases at V and 5 bases at J, leaving 8 bases unmatched. There are 16 residues in the CDR3. The CDR3 loop is CASSLLWTGKRNTIYF. CDR3 DNA: TGTGCCAGCAGCTTACTCTGGACAGGGAAGCGAAACACCATATATTTT.

The V gene is TRBV4-2, the J gene TRBJ1-2, with no clear D. This CDR3 has 17 amino acids. The germline V gene has CDR1 LGHNA and CDR2 YNFKEQ. With 2 bases removed from V and 0 bases from J, the gap between germline ends came to 16 bases. CDR3 loop: CASSQPAQNGANYGYTF. DNA of the CDR3: TGTGCCAGCAGCCAACCTGCTCAGAACGGGGCTAACTATGGCTACACCTTC.

The genes are TRBV5-1 and TRBJ2-7; the D is unclear. Deletions cut 0 bases from V and 12 bases from J, with 16 bases between. Germline V gene sequence: CDR1 SGHRS, CDR2 YFSETQ. The CDR3 is 13 amino acids. The CDR3 protein is CASSLATGRFLYF. The CDR3 DNA sequence: TGCGCCAGCAGCTTGGCTACCGGCAGGTTTCTGTACTTC.

The chain has TRBV19 and TRBJ1-5, with TRBD1 matching over 7 bases. The CDR3 has 14 amino acids. The V gene end was trimmed by 4 bases and the J gene end by 3 bases; junction bases not matched to a gene: 3. Germline V gene data show CDR1 as LNHDA and CDR2 as SQIVND (reference sequence). CDR3 sequence reads: CASSRGQYNQPQHF. The CDR3, as DNA: TGTGCCAGTAGTAGGGGACAGTACAATCAGCCCCAGCATTTT.

The chain combines TRBV6-4 with TRBJ1-1; 8 nucleotides align to TRBD1. Losses at the gene ends were 10 bases for V and 4 bases for J; bases not matched to a gene: 11. CDR1 is MRHNA and CDR2 is SNTAGT in the germline V gene. This CDR3 has 14 residues. The CDR3 sequence is CAKTGGDWSTEAFF. In nucleotides, the CDR3 is TGTGCCAAAACAGGGGGGGATTGGAGCACTGAAGCTTTCTTT.

The rearrangement links TRBV5-1 to TRBJ2-3; D might be TRBD2 (5 bases). V lost 1 base to trimming and J lost 0 bases, with 12 bases between them. CDR1 and CDR2 (germline): SGHRS, YFSETQ. The CDR3 consists of 16 residues. The CDR3 protein is CASSLRLAASTDTQYF. CDR3 bases: TGCGCCAGCAGCTTGAGGCTAGCCGCTAGCACAGATACGCAGTATTTT.

V gene TRBV9 combines with J gene TRBJ2-1; D is possibly TRBD1 (6 bases). The CDR3 has 15 residues. Looked up from germline, CDR1 is SGDLS and CDR2 is YYNGEE. Trimming took 0 bases from V and 7 from J, leaving 14 bases between them. The CDR3 protein is CASSVGAGDLNEQFF. The CDR3 DNA reads as TGTGCCAGCAGCGTAGGGGCAGGGGATTTAAATGAGCAGTTCTTC.

This clone was detected once. The chain has TRBV6-5 and TRBJ2-7; D call uncertain. This CDR3 has 13 amino acids. Germline assignment: CDR1 MNHEY and CDR2 SVGAGI. The ends were cut back, 0 bases at V and 4 bases at J, with 7 bases in the middle. DNA for the CDR3: TGTGCCAGCAGTTACTCGAGAGCTTACGAGCAGTACTTC. Protein: CASSYSRAYEQYF.

The V and J genes are TRBV5-1 and TRBJ1-3; D call uncertain. V lost 4 bases, J lost 0 bases, and 8 bases lay in between. The germline CDR1 and CDR2 sequences are SGHRS and YFSETQ. The CDR3 consists of 14 residues. The CDR3 nucleotides read TGCGCCAGCAGCGTGTCTAGCTCTGGAAACACCATATATTTT. Translating gives CASSVSSSGNTIYF.

The rearrangement links TRBV10-3 to TRBJ1-4; no clear D gene. Germline CDR1 ENHRY, CDR2 SYGVKD. Trimming pared 4 bases from V and 8 bases from J, leaving 17 bases between. The CDR3 loop spans 15 amino acids. DNA for the CDR3: TGTGCCATCAGTGGCAGGAGGGAGGGCAAAGAAAAACTGTTTTTT. Translated: CAISGRREGKEKLFF.

The chain links TRBV19 to TRBJ1-1; a weak D match, TRBD1 (5 bases). The length of the CDR3 is 14 residues. V dropped 4 bases and J dropped 6 bases, with 15 bases sitting between them. CDR1 and CDR2 from the germline V gene are LNHDA and SQIVND (reference sequence). CDR3 DNA: TGTGCCAGTAGTACGGACACTTCGGGGGCTGAAGCTTTCTTT. Its protein is CASSTDTSGAEAFF.

The chain employs TRBV5-1 and TRBJ1-1; D gene ambiguous. Trimming removed 4 bases at V and 0 bases at J, with 22 bases between. The CDR3 spans 18 residues. CDR1 SGHRS and CDR2 YFSETQ come from the germline V gene. This CDR3 is CASSLLGGGSRMNTEAFF. The CDR3 DNA sequence: TGCGCCAGCAGCCTCCTAGGTGGAGGGAGTCGGATGAACACTGAAGCTTTCTTT.

The CDR3: CASSPSTVVYGYTF. In DNA, the CDR3 is TGTGCCAGCTCACCGTCAACAGTTGTATATGGCTACACCTTC. The rearrangement joins TRBV18 to TRBJ1-2, with no clear D. Germline V CDR1 and CDR2: KGHSH, LQKENI. Between the trimmed V and J ends, which lost 3 bases and 5 bases, there was a span of 13 bases. The CDR3 totals 14 residues.

The genes are TRBV15 and TRBJ1-1; 9 nucleotides align to TRBD1. Germline V CDR1 and CDR2: LNHNV, YYDKDF (reference sequence). The CDR3 has 16 amino acids. The trim removed 3 bases at V and 0 bases at J, leaving 5 bases unmatched. CDR3 sequence: CATSRRTGVLNTEAFF. The CDR3, as DNA: TGTGCCACCAGCAGGCGGACAGGGGTCCTGAACACTGAAGCTTTCTTT.